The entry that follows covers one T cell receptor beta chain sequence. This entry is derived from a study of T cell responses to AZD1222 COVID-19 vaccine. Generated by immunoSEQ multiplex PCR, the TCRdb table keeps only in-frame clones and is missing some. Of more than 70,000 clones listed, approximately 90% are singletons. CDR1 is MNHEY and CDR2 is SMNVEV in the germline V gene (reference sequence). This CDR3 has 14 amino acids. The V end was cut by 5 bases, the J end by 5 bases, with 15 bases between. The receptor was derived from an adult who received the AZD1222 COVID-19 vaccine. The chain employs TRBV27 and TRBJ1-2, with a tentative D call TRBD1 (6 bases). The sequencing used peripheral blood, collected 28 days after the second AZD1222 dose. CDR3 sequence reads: CASSQSRGAYGYTF. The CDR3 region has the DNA TGTGCCAGCAGTCAATCCAGGGGAGCATATGGCTACACCTTC.